These 10 T cell receptor beta chains were sequenced from one sample in a study of blood T cell repertoires in COVID-19 (dated by TCRdb to the early 2020s). Preparation of the library involved the immunoSEQ multiplex PCR assay. This immuneACCESS table, as held by TCRdb, lists in-frame sequences with V and J called but not all clones. Of the missing ones, under half trace to an unresolved V gene in checked studies; the others have no known cause. The sample contains approximately 130,000 clones, 83% of them found a single time. Clones ranked in the top ten supply about 18% of the sample. The source material was PBMCs or T cells enriched from blood (not recorded which). The receptors were gathered from a man under 40 who had recovered from COVID-19.

The rearrangement uses TRBV9 and TRBJ2-2; 9 bases map to TRBD1. Losses at the gene ends were 1 base for V and 6 bases for J; bases not matched to a gene: 4. This CDR3 region has 15 residues. Looked up from germline, CDR1 is SGDLS and CDR2 is YYNGEE. The CDR3 nucleotides are TGTGCCAGCAGCGTACAACAGGGGGCATCCGGGGAGCTGTTTTTT. Its protein is CASSVQQGASGELFF.

DNA for the CDR3: TGTGCCAGCAGCCAAATAACTAGCGGGAAAACCGGGGAGCTGTTTTTT. It encodes CASSQITSGKTGELFF. This rearrangement joins TRBV3-1 (or the pseudogene TRBV3-2) to TRBJ2-2, with 10 nucleotides matching TRBD2. V was pared by 2 bases and J by 5 bases, with 5 bases of the junction left unmatched. The CDR3 consists of 16 residues. Per the germline V gene, CDR1 is LGHDT and CDR2 is YNNKEL (reference sequence).

The chain recombines TRBV29-1 with TRBJ2-3; 8 nucleotides agree with TRBD2. The CDR3 contains 11 residues. Germline V gene data show CDR1 as SQVTM and CDR2 as ANQGSEA. V lost 7 bases to trimming and J lost 15 bases; unmatched junction nucleotides: 12. CDR3 sequence: CSAKSGGAIYF. CDR3 bases: TGCAGCGCTAAAAGCGGGGGAGCTATATATTTT.

The chain joins TRBV19 to TRBJ1-1; D perhaps matches TRBD1 (5 bases). The length of the CDR3 is 14 residues. The V gene lost 3 bases and the J gene lost 6 bases, with 14 bases spanning the gap. Per the germline V gene, CDR1 is LNHDA and CDR2 is SQIVND (reference sequence). The CDR3: CASSIAIDRSEAFF. In DNA, the CDR3 is TGTGCCAGTAGTATCGCAATCGACAGATCTGAAGCTTTCTTT.

This clone was seen more than once but under ten times. The same CDR3 arises from other DNA sequences in this sample as well. The V gene is TRBV7-2, the J gene TRBJ1-1, with TRBD1 as a possible D gene (5 bases). The CDR3 length is 14 residues. The germline V gene encodes CDR1 SGHTA and CDR2 FQGNSA. The V end lost 3 bases, the J end lost 5 bases, and 13 bases lay between the germline ends. The CDR3 loop is CASSLVGGRTEAFF. CDR3 DNA sequence: TGTGCCAGCAGCTTGGTTGGGGGGAGGACTGAAGCTTTCTTT.

The chain has TRBV7-8 and TRBJ2-3, with TRBD2 identical over 10 bases. V dropped 7 bases and J dropped 4; count of bases not matched to a gene: 11. Germline V gene lookup returns CDR1 SGHVS and CDR2 FQNEAQ. This CDR3 is built from 16 residues. The CDR3 DNA reads as TGTGCCAGCACCGTACTAGCGGGGAAGAGGTCAGATACGCAGTATTTT. It translates to CASTVLAGKRSDTQYF.

The V gene is TRBV6-5, the J gene TRBJ2-6, with a tentative D call TRBD1 (5 bases). Trimming cost V 7 bases and J 4 bases, with 11 bases left between them. This CDR3 has 14 amino acids. The V gene's germline CDR1 is MNHEY and CDR2 SVGAGI. The CDR3 region has the DNA TGTGCCAGCAAAGGGGCCTCCGGGGCCAACGTCCTGACTTTC. It translates to CASKGASGANVLTF.

This sequence joins TRBV12-5 and TRBJ2-1; D possibly corresponds to TRBD2 (5 bases). V was pared by 7 bases and J by 1 base, with 14 bases between. This CDR3 region has 15 residues. Germline-derived CDR1 and CDR2 are LGHNT and FRNRAP. CDR3 nucleotide sequence: TGTGCTAGTGCCTTAAGCGGAGCTTCCTACAATGAGCAGTTCTTC. Protein: CASALSGASYNEQFF.

CDR3 DNA: TGTGCCAGCAGCTTTACTAGCGGGCCTTACAATGAGCAGTTCTTC. Translating it yields CASSFTSGPYNEQFF. The chain recombines TRBV11-2 with TRBJ2-1; 9 bases match TRBD2. The CDR3 extends over 15 amino acids. Germline lookup yields CDR1 SGHAT and CDR2 FQNNGV. The J segment lost 4 bases and the V segment lost 3 bases, leaving 4 bases of the junction unmatched.

The chain uses TRBV6-5 and TRBJ1-6; 7 positions agree with TRBD1. Trimming at V came to 6 bases and at J to 4 bases, leaving 3 bases not matched to a gene. The CDR3 has 14 amino acids. Germline CDR1 reads MNHEY; CDR2 reads SVGAGI. This CDR3 is CASRRDSYNSPLHF. CDR3 DNA sequence: TGTGCCAGCAGGCGGGACAGTTATAATTCACCCCTCCACTTT.